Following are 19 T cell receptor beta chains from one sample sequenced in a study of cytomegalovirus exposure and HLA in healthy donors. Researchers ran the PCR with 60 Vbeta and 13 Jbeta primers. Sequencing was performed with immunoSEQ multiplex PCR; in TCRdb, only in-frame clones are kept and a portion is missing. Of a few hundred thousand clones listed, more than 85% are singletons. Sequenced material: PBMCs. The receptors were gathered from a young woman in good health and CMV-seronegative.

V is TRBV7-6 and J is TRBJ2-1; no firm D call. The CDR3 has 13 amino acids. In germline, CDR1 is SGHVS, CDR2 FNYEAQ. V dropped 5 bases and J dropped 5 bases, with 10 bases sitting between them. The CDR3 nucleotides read TGTGCCAGCAGCCCCACAAAGAACAATGAGCAGTTCTTC. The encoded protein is CASSPTKNNEQFF.

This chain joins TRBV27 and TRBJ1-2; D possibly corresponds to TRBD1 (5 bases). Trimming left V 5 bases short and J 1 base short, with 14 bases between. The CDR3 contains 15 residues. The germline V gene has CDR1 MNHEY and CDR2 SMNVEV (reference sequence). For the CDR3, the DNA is TGTGCCAGCAGTCCTGACAGTATGAATAACTATGGCTACACCTTC. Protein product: CASSPDSMNNYGYTF.

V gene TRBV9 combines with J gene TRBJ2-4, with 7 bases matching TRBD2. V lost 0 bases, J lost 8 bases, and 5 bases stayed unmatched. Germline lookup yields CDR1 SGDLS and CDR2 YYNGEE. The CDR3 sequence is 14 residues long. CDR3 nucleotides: TGTGCCAGCAGCGTAGGGGGGGGTGTGGACATTCAGTACTTC. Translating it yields CASSVGGGVDIQYF.

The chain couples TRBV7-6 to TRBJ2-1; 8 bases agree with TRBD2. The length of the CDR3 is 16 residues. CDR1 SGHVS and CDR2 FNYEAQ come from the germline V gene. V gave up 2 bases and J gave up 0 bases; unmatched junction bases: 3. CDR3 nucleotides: TGTGCCAGCAGCTTACCCAGCGGGGGCTCCTACAATGAGCAGTTCTTC. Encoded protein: CASSLPSGGSYNEQFF.

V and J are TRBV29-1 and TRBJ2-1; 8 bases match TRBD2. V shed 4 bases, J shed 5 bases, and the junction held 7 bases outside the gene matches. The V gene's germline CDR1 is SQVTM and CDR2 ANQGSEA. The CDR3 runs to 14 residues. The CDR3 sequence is CSVGSISGDNEQFF. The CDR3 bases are TGCAGCGTTGGAAGTATTAGCGGGGACAATGAGCAGTTCTTC.

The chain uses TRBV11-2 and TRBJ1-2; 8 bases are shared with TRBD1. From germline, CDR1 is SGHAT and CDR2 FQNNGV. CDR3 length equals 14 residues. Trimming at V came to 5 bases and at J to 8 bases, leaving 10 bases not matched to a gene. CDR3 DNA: TGTGCCAGCAGCGTAGCCAGGGGGCGCGAGGGCTACACCTTC. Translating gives CASSVARGREGYTF.

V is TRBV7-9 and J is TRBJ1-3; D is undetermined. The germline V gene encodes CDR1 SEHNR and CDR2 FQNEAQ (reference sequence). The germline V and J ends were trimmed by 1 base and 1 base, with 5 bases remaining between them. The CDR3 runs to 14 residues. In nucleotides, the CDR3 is TGTGCCAGCAGCTTAGTAACTTCTGGAAACACCATATATTTT. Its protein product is CASSLVTSGNTIYF.

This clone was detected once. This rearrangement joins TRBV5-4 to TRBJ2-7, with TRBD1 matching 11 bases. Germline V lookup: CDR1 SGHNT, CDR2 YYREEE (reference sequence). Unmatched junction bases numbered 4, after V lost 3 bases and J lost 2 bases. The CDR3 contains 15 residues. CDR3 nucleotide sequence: TGTGCCAGCAGCTCTAGGACAGGGGGCCCCTACGAGCAGTACTTC. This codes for CASSSRTGGPYEQYF.

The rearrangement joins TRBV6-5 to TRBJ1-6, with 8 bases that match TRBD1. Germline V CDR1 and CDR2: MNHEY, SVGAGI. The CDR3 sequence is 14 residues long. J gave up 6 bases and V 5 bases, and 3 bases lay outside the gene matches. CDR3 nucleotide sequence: TGTGCCAGCAGTAGGACAGGGATTAATTCACCCCTCCACTTT. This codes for CASSRTGINSPLHF.

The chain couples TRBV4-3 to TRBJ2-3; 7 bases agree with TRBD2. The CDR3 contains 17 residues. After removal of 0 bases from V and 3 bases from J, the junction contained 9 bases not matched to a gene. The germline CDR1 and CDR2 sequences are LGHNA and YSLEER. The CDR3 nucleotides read TGCGCCAGCAGCCAAGATCCCTGGCGGGAGTTAACAGATACGCAGTATTTT. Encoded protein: CASSQDPWRELTDTQYF.

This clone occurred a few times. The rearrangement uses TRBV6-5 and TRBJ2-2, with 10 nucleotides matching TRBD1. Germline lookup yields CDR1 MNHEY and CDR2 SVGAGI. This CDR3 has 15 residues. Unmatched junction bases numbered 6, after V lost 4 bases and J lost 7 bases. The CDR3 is CASSFDRGRIGELFF. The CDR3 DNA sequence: TGTGCCAGCAGTTTCGACAGGGGGCGTATCGGGGAGCTGTTTTTT.

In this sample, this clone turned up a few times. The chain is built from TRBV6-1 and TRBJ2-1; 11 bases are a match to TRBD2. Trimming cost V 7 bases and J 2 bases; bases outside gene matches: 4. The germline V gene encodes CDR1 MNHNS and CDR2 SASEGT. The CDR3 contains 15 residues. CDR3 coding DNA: TGTGCCAGCAATCCTAGCGGGGGGCCCTACAATGAGCAGTTCTTC. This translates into CASNPSGGPYNEQFF.

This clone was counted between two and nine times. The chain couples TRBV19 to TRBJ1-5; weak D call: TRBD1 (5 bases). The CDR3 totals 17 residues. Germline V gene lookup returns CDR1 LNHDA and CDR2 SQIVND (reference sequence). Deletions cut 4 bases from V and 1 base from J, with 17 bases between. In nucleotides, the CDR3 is TGTGCCAGTAGTAGTGGTGGGGCCCGTGAAAGCAATCAGCCCCAGCATTTT. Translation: CASSSGGARESNQPQHF.

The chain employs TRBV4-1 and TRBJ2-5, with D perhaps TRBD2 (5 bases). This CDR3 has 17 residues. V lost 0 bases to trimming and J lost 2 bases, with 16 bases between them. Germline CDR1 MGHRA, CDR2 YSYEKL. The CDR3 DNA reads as TGCGCCAGCAGCCAAGATCGGGGTAGCGCGTCTCAAGAGACCCAGTACTTC. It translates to CASSQDRGSASQETQYF.

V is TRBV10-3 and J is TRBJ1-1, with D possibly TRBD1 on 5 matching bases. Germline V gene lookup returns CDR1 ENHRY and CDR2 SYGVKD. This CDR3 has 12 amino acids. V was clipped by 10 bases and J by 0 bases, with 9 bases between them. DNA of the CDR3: TGTGCCACGACGGGGGTGAACACTGAAGCTTTCTTT. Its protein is CATTGVNTEAFF.

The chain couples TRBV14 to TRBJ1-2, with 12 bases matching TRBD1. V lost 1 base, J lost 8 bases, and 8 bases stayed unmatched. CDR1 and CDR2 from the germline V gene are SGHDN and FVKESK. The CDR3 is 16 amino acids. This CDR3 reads CASSQAGTGGPRGYTF. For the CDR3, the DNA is TGTGCCAGCAGCCAAGCGGGGACAGGGGGCCCTAGGGGCTACACCTTC.

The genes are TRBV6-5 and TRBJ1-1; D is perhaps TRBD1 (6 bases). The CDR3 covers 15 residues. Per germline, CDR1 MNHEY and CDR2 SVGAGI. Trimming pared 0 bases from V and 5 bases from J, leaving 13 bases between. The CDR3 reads CASSYSTGMVTEAFF. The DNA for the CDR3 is TGTGCCAGCAGTTACTCCACAGGGATGGTTACTGAAGCTTTCTTT.

The CDR3 loop reads CASSVDRGQETQYF. The CDR3 coding sequence is TGTGCCAGCAGCGTTGACAGGGGGCAAGAGACCCAGTACTTC. The chain links TRBV9 to TRBJ2-5; TRBD1 matches 9 bases. Germline V gene data show CDR1 as SGDLS and CDR2 as YYNGEE. This CDR3 has 14 residues. With V trimmed by 2 bases and J by 2 bases, 1 base remained unmatched.

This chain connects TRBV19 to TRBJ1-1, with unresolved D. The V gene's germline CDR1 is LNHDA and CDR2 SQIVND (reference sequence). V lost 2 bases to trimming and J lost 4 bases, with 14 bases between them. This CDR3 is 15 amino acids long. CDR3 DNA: TGTGCCAGTAGTATACTGAGAGCTAGGTCCACTGAAGCTTTCTTT. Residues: CASSILRARSTEAFF.